A single sample is the source of the 5 T cell receptor beta chains below, sequenced in a study of blood T cell repertoires in COVID-19. Sequenced by immunoSEQ multiplex PCR; TCRdb stores in-frame clones only, minus some. Of 46,000 or so clones in the sample, roughly 80% were seen once. Sequenced: peripheral blood. These receptors were collected from a human donor in a cohort sampled during active COVID-19.

This sequence joins TRBV2 and TRBJ2-7, with TRBD1 identical over 8 bases. Per the germline V gene, CDR1 is SNHLY and CDR2 is FYNNEI. J gave up 3 bases and V 5 bases, and 9 bases lay outside the gene matches. The CDR3 is 15 amino acids. CDR3: CASSPRLTGGYEQYF. Here the CDR3 DNA reads TGTGCCAGCAGTCCGAGATTAACAGGGGGCTACGAGCAGTACTTC.

For the CDR3, the DNA is TGTGCCAGCAGCACCCGACTAGCGGGAGTCCAGTTCTTC. It encodes CASSTRLAGVQFF. The chain uses TRBV3-1 (or the pseudogene TRBV3-2) and TRBJ2-1, with 12 positions matching TRBD2. V was pared by 5 bases and J by 13 bases, with 6 bases of the junction left unmatched. Per germline, CDR1 LGHDT and CDR2 YNNKEL (reference sequence). This CDR3 comprises 13 residues.

The V and J genes are TRBV7-8 and TRBJ1-1; tentative D call: TRBD1 (6 bases). The ends were cut back, 3 bases at V and 9 bases at J, with 11 bases in the middle. This CDR3 region has 12 residues. Germline V gene lookup returns CDR1 SGHVS and CDR2 FQNEAQ. The CDR3 sequence: CASSFQGRKAFF. The CDR3 DNA is TGTGCCAGCAGCTTTCAGGGGCGAAAAGCTTTCTTT.

The rearrangement links TRBV19 to TRBJ2-7, with D unresolved. The V and J ends lost 5 bases and 2 bases respectively, with 10 bases between them. The CDR3 runs 13 residues. Looked up from germline, CDR1 is LNHDA and CDR2 is SQIVND (reference sequence). CDR3 protein: CASSSNPTYEQYF. As DNA, the CDR3 is TGTGCCAGTAGTTCTAATCCTACCTACGAGCAGTACTTC.

The gene calls are TRBV19 and TRBJ1-5; a weak D match, TRBD1 (6 bases). CDR1 LNHDA and CDR2 SQIVND come from the germline V gene (reference sequence). The CDR3 totals 15 residues. V gave up 3 bases and J gave up 3 bases, with 12 bases separating them. The CDR3 is CASSMVQGFNQPQHF. The CDR3 DNA reads as TGTGCCAGTAGTATGGTACAGGGCTTCAATCAGCCCCAGCATTTT.